The clone carrying this T cell receptor beta chain was seen ten or more times. What it binds is unknown. These data come from a study of T cells in pancreatic ductal adenocarcinoma. General study findings and limits: Blood had more productive templates and roughly 7.5-fold more unique clonotypes than tumor. Tumor-versus-blood clonality comparisons may be biased toward lower tumor diversity. No significant tumor-blood clonality difference; means were about 0.11 and 0.072.

The CDR3 extends over 15 amino acids. The ends lost 5 bases at V and 5 bases at J; junction bases unmatched: 7. Per germline, CDR1 SGHTA and CDR2 FQGTGA. No neoadjuvant therapy was given to the selected pancreatic ductal adenocarcinoma patients before their surgery. Method: immunoSEQ multiplex PCR; TCRdb's copy keeps in-frame clones and lacks some. Among roughly 100,000 clones listed, over 90% were seen once. Sequencing was performed on PBMCs. This sequence originates from a human donor with pancreatic ductal adenocarcinoma. This rearrangement joins TRBV7-3 to TRBJ1-2; TRBD1 matches 11 bases. CDR3 loop: CASSPGQGAMYGYTF. The CDR3 DNA follows: TGTGCCAGCAGCCCCGGACAGGGGGCAATGTATGGCTACACCTTC.